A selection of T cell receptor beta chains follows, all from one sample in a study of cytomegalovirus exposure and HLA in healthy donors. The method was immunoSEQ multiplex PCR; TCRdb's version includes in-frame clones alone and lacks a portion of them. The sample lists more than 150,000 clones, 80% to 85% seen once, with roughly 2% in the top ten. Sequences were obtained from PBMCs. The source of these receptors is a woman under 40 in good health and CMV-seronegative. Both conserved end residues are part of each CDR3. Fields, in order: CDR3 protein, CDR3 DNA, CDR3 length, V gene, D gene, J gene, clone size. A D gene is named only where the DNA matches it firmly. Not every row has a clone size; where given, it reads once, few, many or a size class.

CDR3 protein: CASSSSVGQTDTQYF
CDR3 DNA: TGCGCCAGCAGCTCCTCGGTCGGACAGACAGATACGCAGTATTTT
CDR3 length: 15
V gene: TRBV5-1
D gene: .
J gene: TRBJ2-3
clone size: .

CDR3 protein: CASRGQGYQPQHF
CDR3 DNA: TGTGCCAGCAGGGGACAGGGTTATCAGCCCCAGCATTTT
CDR3 length: 13
V gene: TRBV27
D gene: TRBD1
J gene: TRBJ1-5
clone size: .

CDR3 protein: CASSSGAGRGEKLFF
CDR3 DNA: TGCGCCAGCAGCTCCGGTGCGGGGCGCGGCGAAAAACTGTTTTTT
CDR3 length: 15
V gene: TRBV5-1
D gene: .
J gene: TRBJ1-4
clone size: .

CDR3 protein: CSVTRRPTASNQPQHF
CDR3 DNA: TGCAGCGTTACAAGAAGACCGACAGCCAGCAATCAGCCCCAGCATTTT
CDR3 length: 16
V gene: TRBV29-1
D gene: .
J gene: TRBJ1-5
clone size: once

CDR3 protein: CASSVGALRGYNSPLHF
CDR3 DNA: TGTGCCAGCAGCGTAGGGGCCCTTAGAGGGTATAATTCACCCCTCCACTTT
CDR3 length: 17
V gene: TRBV9
D gene: .
J gene: TRBJ1-6
clone size: once

CDR3 protein: CASSVAGGLDTQYF
CDR3 DNA: TGTGCCAGCAGCGTAGCGGGGGGGCTAGATACGCAGTATTTT
CDR3 length: 14
V gene: TRBV9
D gene: TRBD2
J gene: TRBJ2-3
clone size: few

CDR3 protein: CASSVAGGLVETQYF
CDR3 DNA: TGTGCCAGCAGCGTAGCGGGGGGGCTGGTAGAGACCCAGTACTTC
CDR3 length: 15
V gene: TRBV9
D gene: TRBD2
J gene: TRBJ2-5
clone size: .

CDR3 protein: CASSPVPGQGTVGANGLTF
CDR3 DNA: TGTGCCAGCAGCCCCGTTCCGGGACAGGGTACGGTTGGGGCCAACGGCCTGACTTTC
CDR3 length: 19
V gene: TRBV7-6
D gene: TRBD1
J gene: TRBJ2-6
clone size: .

CDR3 protein: CASSLTGTNSPLHF
CDR3 DNA: TGCGCCAGCAGCTTGACAGGGACGAATTCACCCCTCCACTTT
CDR3 length: 14
V gene: TRBV5-1
D gene: .
J gene: TRBJ1-6
clone size: once

CDR3 protein: CASSRRLAGGSAEQFF
CDR3 DNA: TGTGCCAGCAGCCGTAGACTAGCGGGGGGGTCGGCTGAGCAGTTCTTC
CDR3 length: 16
V gene: TRBV7-2
D gene: TRBD2
J gene: TRBJ2-1
clone size: .

CDR3 protein: CASSLGTPPVDTGELFF
CDR3 DNA: TGTGCCAGCAGTTTAGGGACACCACCAGTGGACACCGGGGAGCTGTTTTTT
CDR3 length: 17
V gene: TRBV28
D gene: .
J gene: TRBJ2-2
clone size: .

CDR3 protein: CASSAAGTGHYNEQFF
CDR3 DNA: TGTGCCAGCAGTGCGGCCGGGACAGGGCATTACAATGAGCAGTTCTTC
CDR3 length: 16
V gene: TRBV6-1
D gene: TRBD1
J gene: TRBJ2-1
clone size: few

CDR3 protein: CASSVAGQSYEQYF
CDR3 DNA: TGTGCCAGCAGCGTAGCTGGGCAGTCCTACGAGCAGTACTTC
CDR3 length: 14
V gene: TRBV9
D gene: .
J gene: TRBJ2-7
clone size: once

CDR3 protein: CASSPSTYFYEQYF
CDR3 DNA: TGTGCCAGCAGCCCCTCGACATATTTCTACGAGCAGTACTTC
CDR3 length: 14
V gene: TRBV6-5
D gene: .
J gene: TRBJ2-7
clone size: .

CDR3 protein: CASSAETGEVTEAFF
CDR3 DNA: TGTGCCAGCAGCGCCGAAACGGGAGAGGTCACTGAAGCTTTCTTT
CDR3 length: 15
V gene: TRBV21-1
D gene: .
J gene: TRBJ1-1
clone size: .

CDR3 protein: CASTRSSQETQYF
CDR3 DNA: TGTGCCAGCACACGGAGTTCCCAAGAGACCCAGTACTTC
CDR3 length: 13
V gene: TRBV27
D gene: .
J gene: TRBJ2-5
clone size: .

CDR3 protein: CASSQDRRSGGANTGELFF
CDR3 DNA: TGTGCCAGCAGCCAAGATCGACGAAGCGGGGGGGCGAACACCGGGGAGCTGTTTTTT
CDR3 length: 19
V gene: TRBV14
D gene: TRBD2
J gene: TRBJ2-2
clone size: .

CDR3 protein: CASSWSSGTYNEQFF
CDR3 DNA: TGTGCCAGCAGTTGGTCTAGCGGGACCTACAATGAGCAGTTCTTC
CDR3 length: 15
V gene: TRBV27
D gene: TRBD2
J gene: TRBJ2-1
clone size: few

CDR3 protein: CASSLASTEAFF
CDR3 DNA: TGTGCCAGCAGCTTGGCTAGTACTGAAGCTTTCTTT
CDR3 length: 12
V gene: TRBV5-5
D gene: .
J gene: TRBJ1-1
clone size: .

CDR3 protein: CASSTRGDNYGYTF
CDR3 DNA: TGTGCCAGTAGTACGCGGGGGGATAACTATGGCTACACCTTC
CDR3 length: 14
V gene: TRBV19
D gene: .
J gene: TRBJ1-2
clone size: .

CDR3 protein: CASRETGGHEQFF
CDR3 DNA: TGTGCCAGCAGGGAGACAGGGGGCCATGAGCAGTTCTTC
CDR3 length: 13
V gene: TRBV6-1
D gene: TRBD1
J gene: TRBJ2-1
clone size: .

CDR3 protein: CASTPGREPYEQYF
CDR3 DNA: TGTGCCAGCACCCCGGGGAGGGAACCTTACGAGCAGTACTTC
CDR3 length: 14
V gene: TRBV7-2
D gene: TRBD2
J gene: TRBJ2-7
clone size: .

CDR3 protein: CASSPNPGTSGSALNEQFF
CDR3 DNA: TGTGCCAGCAGCCCCAACCCCGGGACTAGCGGGAGTGCCCTTAATGAGCAGTTCTTC
CDR3 length: 19
V gene: TRBV9
D gene: TRBD2
J gene: TRBJ2-1
clone size: .

CDR3 protein: CASSNRQGNSPLHF
CDR3 DNA: TGTGCCAGTAGTAATCGACAGGGCAATTCACCCCTCCACTTT
CDR3 length: 14
V gene: TRBV19
D gene: TRBD1
J gene: TRBJ1-6
clone size: .